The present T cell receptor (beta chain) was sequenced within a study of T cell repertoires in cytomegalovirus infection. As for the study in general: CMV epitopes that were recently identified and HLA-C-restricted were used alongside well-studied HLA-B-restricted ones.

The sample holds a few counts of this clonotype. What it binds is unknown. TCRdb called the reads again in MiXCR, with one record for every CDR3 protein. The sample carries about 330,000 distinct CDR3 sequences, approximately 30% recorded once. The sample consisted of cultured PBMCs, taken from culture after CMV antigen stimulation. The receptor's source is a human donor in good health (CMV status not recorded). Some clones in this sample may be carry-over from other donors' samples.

The CDR3: CASSFGLAGASRETQYF. DNA of the CDR3: TGTGCCAGCAGTTTTGGACTAGCGGGAGCGTCTAGAGAGACCCAGTACTTC. This chain links TRBV12-3 or TRBV12-4 with TRBJ2-5; 13 bases align to TRBD2. The length of the CDR3 is 17 residues. J gave up 4 bases and V 3 bases, and 8 bases lay outside the gene matches.